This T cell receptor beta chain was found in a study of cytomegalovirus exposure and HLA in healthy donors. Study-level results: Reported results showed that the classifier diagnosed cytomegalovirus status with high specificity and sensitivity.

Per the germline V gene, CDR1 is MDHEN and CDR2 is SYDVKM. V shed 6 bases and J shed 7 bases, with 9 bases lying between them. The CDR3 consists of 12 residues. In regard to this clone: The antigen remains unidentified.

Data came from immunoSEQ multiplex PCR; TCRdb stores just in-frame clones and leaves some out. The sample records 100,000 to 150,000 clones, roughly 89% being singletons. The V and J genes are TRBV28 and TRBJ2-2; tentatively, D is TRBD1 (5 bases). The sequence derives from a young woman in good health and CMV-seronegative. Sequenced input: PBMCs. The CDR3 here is CASRTVFGELFF. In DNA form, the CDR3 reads TGTGCCAGCAGGACAGTTTTCGGGGAGCTGTTTTTT.